A selection of T cell receptor beta chains follows, all from one sample in a study of shared clonotypes between healthy human individuals. Here immunoSEQ multiplex PCR was the method, and the copy in TCRdb shows in-frame clones only, minus some. This sample has hundreds of thousands of clones; roughly 80% occur once, and the top ten carry around 13%. Specimen: PBMCs. These receptors all stem from a woman in her thirties or forties in good health. Some clones in this sample may be carry-over from other donors' samples. Both conserved end residues are part of each CDR3. A D gene is named only where the DNA matches it firmly. For some rows the clone size is stated as once, few or many, or as a class when expanded; others skip it.

.,TRBJ1-1,.,15,TRBV7-8,CASSLATGLNTEAFF,TGTGCCAGCAGCTTAGCGACAGGACTGAACACTGAAGCTTTCTTT
.,TRBJ2-7,many,15,TRBV28,CASSFIGRASGEQYF,TGTGCCAGCAGTTTTATCGGCAGGGCTTCGGGGGAGCAGTACTTC
TRBD2,TRBJ2-7,.,14,TRBV30,CARSVGTSGGEQYF,TGTGCCCGGAGTGTCGGGACTAGCGGAGGCGAGCAGTACTTC
TRBD1,TRBJ2-7,.,13,TRBV29-1,CSVGGTGGYEQYF,TGCAGCGTAGGGGGGACAGGGGGCTACGAGCAGTACTTC
TRBD2,TRBJ2-7,few,14,TRBV2,CASSEWREGYEQYF,TGTGCCAGCAGTGAGTGGCGGGAGGGGTACGAGCAGTACTTC
TRBD1,TRBJ1-6,.,16,TRBV9,CASSAGTGALGSPLHF,TGTGCCAGCAGCGCCGGGACAGGGGCATTGGGCTCACCCCTCCACTTT
TRBD1,TRBJ1-6,.,16,TRBV18,CASSQARWQGAVPLHF,TGTGCCAGCTCTCAGGCGAGATGGCAGGGGGCGGTGCCCCTCCACTTT
.,TRBJ1-1,.,14,TRBV28,CASRKGIPNTEAFF,TGTGCCAGCAGGAAGGGTATCCCGAACACTGAAGCTTTCTTT
.,TRBJ1-1,.,11,TRBV6-5,CASRRDLEAFF,TGTGCCAGCCGAAGGGACCTTGAAGCTTTCTTT
.,TRBJ1-5,few,11,TRBV30,CAWSRGGPQHF,TGTGCCTGGTCTCGCGGGGGGCCCCAGCATTTT
.,TRBJ2-1,.,11,TRBV11-2,CASSLGGEQFF,TGTGCCAGCAGCTTAGGAGGGGAGCAGTTCTTC
.,TRBJ1-5,.,16,TRBV6-6,CASSYRGGGGNQPQHF,TGTGCCAGCAGTTACAGGGGCGGAGGGGGCAATCAGCCCCAGCATTTT
.,TRBJ2-7,.,13,TRBV19,CASSSQQRYEQYF,TGTGCCAGTAGTTCACAACAGAGATACGAGCAGTACTTC
TRBD2,TRBJ2-3,.,14,TRBV6-5,CASRTSAYTDTQYF,TGTGCCAGCCGGACTAGCGCCTACACAGATACGCAGTATTTT
.,TRBJ2-3,once,15,TRBV29-1,CSVGFTGGVTDTQYF,TGCAGCGTTGGTTTTACAGGGGGGGTGACAGATACGCAGTATTTT
TRBD1,TRBJ2-7,.,16,TRBV25-1,CASSGGTGGFSYEQYF,TGTGCCAGCAGTGGAGGGACAGGGGGCTTCTCCTACGAGCAGTACTTC
TRBD2,TRBJ2-5,.,14,TRBV30,CAWSRGLEEETQYF,TGTGCCTGGAGTCGAGGACTAGAAGAAGAGACCCAGTACTTC
.,TRBJ2-7,.,11,TRBV28,CASRRAYEQYF,TGTGCCAGCAGGCGGGCCTACGAGCAGTACTTC
TRBD2,TRBJ2-1,once,15,TRBV15,CATSISSGSHNEQFF,TGTGCCACCAGCATTTCTAGCGGGAGTCACAATGAGCAGTTCTTC
TRBD2,TRBJ2-7,.,15,TRBV7-9,CASSSDGAGGREQYF,TGTGCCAGCAGCTCCGATGGGGCGGGAGGGCGCGAGCAGTACTTC